These T cell receptor beta chains were read from a single sample in a study of T-cell reconstitution after alpha-beta-depleted transplantation in children. TCRdb used MiXCR to reprocess the PCR reads, holding one entry per CDR3 protein. This table has 700,000 to 850,000 distinct CDR3 sequences, around 15% appearing once. Sample: PBMCs, mostly from graft donor cells, taken 360 days after TCRalphabeta/CD19-depleted stem cell transplant. The receptors shown here come from a male patient aged 10 to 17 who had a stem cell transplant for acute lymphoblastic leukemia, so the T cells may come from the graft donor. CDR3s include the opening cysteine and the closing phenylalanine or tryptophan. The order of the fields is J gene, V gene, D gene, clone size, CDR3 DNA, CDR3 protein. D genes are given only for firm matches. Clone size is given for some rows only: seen once, a few or many times, or a class if the clone is expanded.

J gene: TRBJ2-7
V gene: TRBV12-3/TRBV12-4
D gene: NA
clone size: NA
CDR3 DNA: TGTGCCAGCAGCGGGCCTTACTACGAGCAGTACTTC
CDR3 protein: CASSGPYYEQYF

J gene: TRBJ2-5
V gene: TRBV15
D gene: NA
clone size: NA
CDR3 DNA: TGTGCCACCAGCAGAGGGAGGGTGTACCGAGAGACCCAGTACTTC
CDR3 protein: CATSRGRVYRETQYF

J gene: TRBJ2-4
V gene: TRBV12-5
D gene: NA
clone size: NA
CDR3 DNA: TGTGCTAGTGCCCAGACAGTAGTTTTACTAGCCAAAAACATTCAGTACTTC
CDR3 protein: CASAQTVVLLAKNIQYF

J gene: TRBJ2-5
V gene: TRBV19
D gene: NA
clone size: NA
CDR3 DNA: TGTGCCAGTAGTATCTGGCGCGGCCAAGAGACCCAGTACTTC
CDR3 protein: CASSIWRGQETQYF

J gene: TRBJ1-2
V gene: TRBV24-1
D gene: NA
clone size: NA
CDR3 DNA: TGTGCCACCAGTGATGGAGTTCGTGGCTACACCTTC
CDR3 protein: CATSDGVRGYTF

J gene: TRBJ2-2
V gene: TRBV12-3/TRBV12-4
D gene: NA
clone size: many
CDR3 DNA: TGTGCCAGCAGTTTTGCGGGGGAGCTGTTTTTT
CDR3 protein: CASSFAGELFF

J gene: TRBJ2-1
V gene: TRBV7-8
D gene: NA
clone size: few
CDR3 DNA: TGTGCCAGCAGCCCCCACGGTGGGGGCCCCTTCTCCTACAATGAGCAGTTCTTC
CDR3 protein: CASSPHGGGPFSYNEQFF

J gene: TRBJ2-3
V gene: TRBV12-3/TRBV12-4
D gene: TRBD2
clone size: few
CDR3 DNA: TGTGCCAGCAGTCCCCCCCCGCTAGCGGGAGGAGATACGCAGTATTTT
CDR3 protein: CASSPPPLAGGDTQYF

J gene: TRBJ2-2
V gene: TRBV25-1
D gene: TRBD2
clone size: NA
CDR3 DNA: TGTGCCAGCAGAGACCGAGGACTAGGGGCCGGGGAGCTGTTTTTT
CDR3 protein: CASRDRGLGAGELFF

J gene: TRBJ2-3
V gene: TRBV11-2
D gene: NA
clone size: NA
CDR3 DNA: TGTGCCAGCACCTCCCAGATTGCACAGGATACGCAGTATTTT
CDR3 protein: CASTSQIAQDTQYF

J gene: TRBJ2-1
V gene: TRBV4-1
D gene: NA
clone size: NA
CDR3 DNA: TGCGCCAGCAGCCAGCCCCGTAATGAGCAGTTCTTC
CDR3 protein: CASSQPRNEQFF

J gene: TRBJ2-7
V gene: TRBV7-6
D gene: NA
clone size: NA
CDR3 DNA: TGTGCCAGCAGCTTATCGGGGCCACTAGGACCTCTCTCCTACGAGCAGTACTTC
CDR3 protein: CASSLSGPLGPLSYEQYF

J gene: TRBJ2-7
V gene: TRBV11-2
D gene: TRBD1
clone size: few
CDR3 DNA: TGTGCCAGCAGCAAGATCGGACAGGAGCCTTCCTACGAGCAGTACTTC
CDR3 protein: CASSKIGQEPSYEQYF

J gene: TRBJ2-7
V gene: TRBV5-1
D gene: TRBD1
clone size: few
CDR3 DNA: TGCGCCAGCAGCTCCGACAGGGGCTGGAAAGGGTACGAGCAGTACTTC
CDR3 protein: CASSSDRGWKGYEQYF

J gene: TRBJ2-5
V gene: TRBV2
D gene: NA
clone size: NA
CDR3 DNA: TGTGCCAGCAGGATTGCCGGGACCCTGGAGACCCAGTACTTC
CDR3 protein: CASRIAGTLETQYF

J gene: TRBJ2-1
V gene: TRBV12-3/TRBV12-4
D gene: TRBD2
clone size: NA
CDR3 DNA: TGTGCCAGCAGTCCCGGGAGCGGGAGGGCCGGTGAGCAGTTCTTC
CDR3 protein: CASSPGSGRAGEQFF

J gene: TRBJ2-1
V gene: TRBV9
D gene: NA
clone size: many
CDR3 DNA: TGTGCCAGCAGCGTAAGTCCTAGGGTCGATGAGCAGTTCTTC
CDR3 protein: CASSVSPRVDEQFF

J gene: TRBJ1-2
V gene: TRBV19
D gene: NA
clone size: NA
CDR3 DNA: TGTGCCAGTAGTACCGGTCAAATCCAGGGCTACACCTTC
CDR3 protein: CASSTGQIQGYTF

J gene: TRBJ2-3
V gene: TRBV12-3/TRBV12-4
D gene: NA
clone size: NA
CDR3 DNA: TGTGCCAGCAGTCTACAATTCACAGATACGCAGTATTTT
CDR3 protein: CASSLQFTDTQYF

J gene: TRBJ2-5
V gene: TRBV9
D gene: NA
clone size: NA
CDR3 DNA: TGTGCCAGCAGCGTATGGGTGGGGGAGACCCAGTACTTC
CDR3 protein: CASSVWVGETQYF

J gene: TRBJ2-7
V gene: TRBV12-3/TRBV12-4
D gene: NA
clone size: NA
CDR3 DNA: TGTGCCAGCAGTTTTATACTTAGAGGGTACGAGCAGTACTTC
CDR3 protein: CASSFILRGYEQYF

J gene: TRBJ2-1
V gene: TRBV5-1
D gene: NA
clone size: many
CDR3 DNA: TGCGCCAGCAGCGGAAGACAGGCCTCCTACAATGAGCAGTTCTTC
CDR3 protein: CASSGRQASYNEQFF

J gene: TRBJ2-2
V gene: TRBV6-6
D gene: NA
clone size: many
CDR3 DNA: TGTGCCAGCAGCCTGGGACTGGTGGAAGCCGGGGAGCTGTTTTTT
CDR3 protein: CASSLGLVEAGELFF

J gene: TRBJ2-1
V gene: TRBV2
D gene: TRBD2
clone size: NA
CDR3 DNA: TGTGCCAGCTGTCATCCTAGCGGGAGATTGGGCGATTACAATGAGCAGTTCTTC
CDR3 protein: CASCHPSGRLGDYNEQFF

J gene: TRBJ2-7
V gene: TRBV7-3
D gene: TRBD2
clone size: NA
CDR3 DNA: TGTGCCAGCAGCTCTTTTGGGACTAGAACTCAATACGAGCAGTACTTC
CDR3 protein: CASSSFGTRTQYEQYF

J gene: TRBJ2-3
V gene: TRBV11-2
D gene: TRBD1
clone size: NA
CDR3 DNA: TGTGCCAGCAGCTACTCGCTCCAGGGGGCTGAAGATACGCAGTATTTT
CDR3 protein: CASSYSLQGAEDTQYF

J gene: TRBJ1-2
V gene: TRBV20-1
D gene: TRBD1
clone size: NA
CDR3 DNA: TGCAGTGCTAGTCTACAGGGGATAGTCTATGGCTACACCTTC
CDR3 protein: CSASLQGIVYGYTF

J gene: TRBJ2-1
V gene: TRBV18
D gene: NA
clone size: few
CDR3 DNA: TGTGCCAGCTCACCGACGTGGGTGAATGAGCAGTTCTTC
CDR3 protein: CASSPTWVNEQFF

J gene: TRBJ2-7
V gene: TRBV20-1
D gene: TRBD2
clone size: NA
CDR3 DNA: TGCAGTGCTAGGCCACTAGCGGGAGCGGGGTACGAGCAGTACTTC
CDR3 protein: CSARPLAGAGYEQYF

J gene: TRBJ2-7
V gene: TRBV29-1
D gene: NA
clone size: NA
CDR3 DNA: TGCAGCGTTGGGGCCTTACCCTACGAGCAGTACTTC
CDR3 protein: CSVGALPYEQYF

J gene: TRBJ1-4
V gene: TRBV4-1
D gene: NA
clone size: NA
CDR3 DNA: TGCGCCAGCAGCCAGCTAGGGAATGGGGTAAAACTGTTTTTT
CDR3 protein: CASSQLGNGVKLFF

J gene: TRBJ2-7
V gene: TRBV29-1
D gene: TRBD2
clone size: NA
CDR3 DNA: TGCAGCGTCGGGGGGGGGGTCACCTACGAGCAGTACTTC
CDR3 protein: CSVGGGVTYEQYF

J gene: TRBJ2-7
V gene: TRBV27
D gene: TRBD2
clone size: NA
CDR3 DNA: TGTGCCAGCAGTTCCTTCCAAGCGGGAGGGCCTGATGAGCAGTACTTC
CDR3 protein: CASSSFQAGGPDEQYF

J gene: TRBJ2-1
V gene: TRBV6-5
D gene: TRBD2
clone size: NA
CDR3 DNA: TGTGCCAGCAGTTACTCGAGCGGACTAGCGGGGGGATCCTACAATGAGCAGTTCTTC
CDR3 protein: CASSYSSGLAGGSYNEQFF

J gene: TRBJ1-5
V gene: TRBV15
D gene: NA
clone size: many
CDR3 DNA: TGTGCCACCAGCAGGGATTATAGCAATCAGCCCCAGCATTTT
CDR3 protein: CATSRDYSNQPQHF

J gene: TRBJ2-7
V gene: TRBV3-1
D gene: NA
clone size: NA
CDR3 DNA: TGTGCCAGCAGCCAAGGATGGGCGGGCTACGAGCAGTACTTC
CDR3 protein: CASSQGWAGYEQYF

J gene: TRBJ2-3
V gene: TRBV4-2
D gene: NA
clone size: many
CDR3 DNA: TGTGCCAGCAGCCAAGATCAAAGCGGAAGCACAGATACGCAGTATTTT
CDR3 protein: CASSQDQSGSTDTQYF

J gene: TRBJ2-3
V gene: TRBV4-1
D gene: NA
clone size: NA
CDR3 DNA: TGCGCCAGCGGCCAAGGTGGGACAGATACGCAGTATTTT
CDR3 protein: CASGQGGTDTQYF

J gene: TRBJ1-5
V gene: TRBV6-5
D gene: TRBD1
clone size: few
CDR3 DNA: TGTGCCAGCAGTTCTAACAGGGGGTACAATCAGCCCCAGCATTTT
CDR3 protein: CASSSNRGYNQPQHF

J gene: TRBJ1-2
V gene: TRBV20-1
D gene: NA
clone size: few
CDR3 DNA: TGCAGTGCAGGGCAGGTCTATGGCTACACCTTC
CDR3 protein: CSAGQVYGYTF

J gene: TRBJ2-1
V gene: TRBV29-1
D gene: TRBD2
clone size: few
CDR3 DNA: TGCAGCGTTCAACTAGCGGGAGGGGTAAATGAGCAGTTCTTC
CDR3 protein: CSVQLAGGVNEQFF

J gene: TRBJ2-7
V gene: TRBV5-1
D gene: TRBD2
clone size: few
CDR3 DNA: TGCGCCAGCAGCTTGGTCCGGGGACTCGGGACTAGCGCTGTCGAGCAGTACTTC
CDR3 protein: CASSLVRGLGTSAVEQYF

J gene: TRBJ2-1
V gene: TRBV6-6
D gene: NA
clone size: NA
CDR3 DNA: TGTGCCAGCAACCTCGACAATGAGCAGTTCTTC
CDR3 protein: CASNLDNEQFF

J gene: TRBJ1-2
V gene: TRBV27
D gene: TRBD1
clone size: NA
CDR3 DNA: TGTGCCAGCAGGGAATACGCACAGGGGGCAGAAGGCTACACCTTC
CDR3 protein: CASREYAQGAEGYTF

J gene: TRBJ2-7
V gene: TRBV25-1
D gene: NA
clone size: many
CDR3 DNA: TGTGCCAGCAGTGAACGGGACGGATCCTACGAGCAGTACTTC
CDR3 protein: CASSERDGSYEQYF

J gene: TRBJ2-7
V gene: TRBV15
D gene: TRBD1
clone size: few
CDR3 DNA: TGTGCCACGACCGGGACAGGGTCCTACGAGCAGTACTTC
CDR3 protein: CATTGTGSYEQYF